This is a list of T cell receptor beta chains from one sample in a study of T cell repertoires in cytomegalovirus infection. One entry per CDR3 protein, called by TCRdb with MiXCR from the reads. The profile shows roughly 990,000 distinct CDR3 sequences, roughly a third of them singletons. The antigens for these receptors are not known. The sequencing used cultured CD8+ T cells from PBMCs, collected from culture after CMV antigen stimulation. The receptors were gathered from a human donor in good health (CMV status not recorded). Some clones in this sample may be carry-over from other donors' samples. Both conserved end residues are part of each CDR3. D genes are given only for firm matches. Expanded clones are given a class, and other clones once, few, many or no size at all.

clone_size	j_call	d_call	v_call	cdr3_nt	cdr3_aa
.	TRBJ2-7	TRBD2	TRBV6-2/TRBV6-3	TGTGCCAGCAGTTACGACAAATTAGCGGGGGGACTCCTTTACGAGCAGTACTTC	CASSYDKLAGGLLYEQYF
.	TRBJ1-1	.	TRBV9	TGTGCCAGCAGCGTAGCAGGGTCGGGCACTGAAGCTTTCTTT	CASSVAGSGTEAFF
few	TRBJ2-3	.	TRBV28	TGTGCCAGCACCTCAGGGGGGGTTCCAGATACGCAGTATTTT	CASTSGGVPDTQYF
many	TRBJ2-2	.	TRBV19	TGTGCCAGTATCATGCAGGCCACGAACACCGGGGAGCTGTTTTTT	CASIMQATNTGELFF
.	TRBJ2-3	.	TRBV15	TGTGCCACCAGCAGCGGAGACACGGGCACAGATACGCAGTATTTT	CATSSGDTGTDTQYF
.	TRBJ1-5	TRBD1	TRBV15	TGTGCCACCAGACTGACCGGGACAGGGAACTCTTATAGCAATCAGCCCCAGCATTTT	CATRLTGTGNSYSNQPQHF
.	TRBJ2-4	.	TRBV2	TGTGCCAGCAGAAACAGGGAATTAGCCAAAAACATTCAGTACTTC	CASRNRELAKNIQYF
few	TRBJ1-2	.	TRBV6-8	TGTGCCAGCAGTTACGGGGCGCACTATGGCTACACCTTC	CASSYGAHYGYTF
.	TRBJ2-3	TRBD2	TRBV4-3	TGCGCCAGCAGCACAAGGACTAGCGGTAGCACAGATACGCAGTATTTT	CASSTRTSGSTDTQYF
.	TRBJ2-5	.	TRBV19	TGTGCCAGTAGTCCGGGAGATGAGTACCAAGAGACCCAGTACTTC	CASSPGDEYQETQYF
.	TRBJ1-1	.	TRBV19	TGTGCCAGTAGTACCCCGGGGGAAGCTTTCTTT	CASSTPGEAFF
.	TRBJ1-2	TRBD1	TRBV20-1	TGCAGTGCTAGAGAACCTTCCGGGACAGGGAAGGGAGGCTACACCTTC	CSAREPSGTGKGGYTF
.	TRBJ2-1	TRBD2	TRBV4-1	TGCGCCAGCAGCCAAGATTGGGTTAGCGGGGAGACCTACAATGAGCAGTTCTTC	CASSQDWVSGETYNEQFF
.	TRBJ2-7	.	TRBV20-1	TGCAGTGCTACCCCCCTAGGGGGGGGCTCCTACGAGCAGTACTTC	CSATPLGGGSYEQYF
many	TRBJ1-3	.	TRBV18	TGTGCCAGCGTACAGGGCTCTGGAAACACCATATATTTT	CASVQGSGNTIYF
many	TRBJ2-1	TRBD2	TRBV7-9	TGTGCCTGCCCGGGACTAGAAAGCAACAATGAGCAGTTCTTC	CACPGLESNNEQFF
.	TRBJ2-1	.	TRBV5-1	TGCGCCAGCTTCCATCCCGGGGGGCAAGAGTACAATGAGCAGTTCTTC	CASFHPGGQEYNEQFF
few	TRBJ2-2	.	TRBV6-1	TGTGCCAGGGGGGGGCAAGGGACCGGGGAGCTGTTTTTT	CARGGQGTGELFF
.	TRBJ2-2	TRBD2	TRBV6-1	TGTGCCAGCAGGGGGAGGGAAGGAACCGGGGAGCTGTTTTTT	CASRGREGTGELFF
.	TRBJ2-3	.	TRBV4-2	TGTGCCAGCAGCCAAAGATACACAGATACGCAGTATTTT	CASSQRYTDTQYF
.	TRBJ2-4	.	TRBV6-6	TGTGCCAACAGCAGACCCGGGAGAGCCAAAAACATTCAGTACTTC	CANSRPGRAKNIQYF
.	TRBJ1-2	TRBD1	TRBV7-9	TGTGCCAGCAGGAACACAGGGGGCGATGGCTACACCTTC	CASRNTGGDGYTF
few	TRBJ2-1	TRBD1	TRBV7-9	TGTGCCAGCAGCCAAGTCCGGGACAGGGCGGGAAATGAGCAGTTCTTC	CASSQVRDRAGNEQFF
few	TRBJ2-5	.	TRBV28	TGTGCCAGCACCACTTATCTCGGACCCCAGTACTTC	CASTTYLGPQYF
many	TRBJ2-3	TRBD2	TRBV7-8	TGTGCCAGCAGCTTCCTTCCTAGCGGGGGGACAGATACGCAGTATTTT	CASSFLPSGGTDTQYF
.	TRBJ2-1	TRBD1	TRBV6-2/TRBV6-3	TGTGCCAGCAGACCCTTGGACAGGGAGCCCTACAATGAGCAGTTCTTC	CASRPLDREPYNEQFF
few	TRBJ1-5	.	TRBV7-8	TGTGCCAGCAGCCCAAAGGGACGAAGTCAGCCCCAGCATTTT	CASSPKGRSQPQHF
.	TRBJ2-2	.	TRBV7-8	TGTGCCAGCGACCGGGGGACCTGGGACACCGGGGAGCTGTTTTTT	CASDRGTWDTGELFF
.	TRBJ2-3	.	TRBV4-1	TGCGCCAGCAGCTCTGAGGGGGGCACAGATACGCAGTATTTT	CASSSEGGTDTQYF
many	TRBJ1-1	.	TRBV6-1	TGTGCCAGCAGTGAACCGGGACAGAACACTGAAGCTTTCTTT	CASSEPGQNTEAFF
.	TRBJ2-5	TRBD1	TRBV6-1	TGTGCCAGCGGGGGGGACAGGGGGTTAGAGACCCAGTACTTC	CASGGDRGLETQYF
.	TRBJ1-5	TRBD1	TRBV6-1	TGTGCCAGCAGTGTACAGGGGAGAGATCAGCCCCAGCATTTT	CASSVQGRDQPQHF
.	TRBJ1-4	.	TRBV6-6	TGTGCCAGCAGTTACGTACGATGGAACGATGAAAAACTGTTTTTT	CASSYVRWNDEKLFF
.	TRBJ2-1	.	TRBV7-2	TGTGCCAGCAGCTTAGCTAGCAGGCAGTCCGAGATTTACAATGAGCAGTTCTTC	CASSLASRQSEIYNEQFF
.	TRBJ2-1	TRBD1	TRBV4-1	TGCGCCAGCAGCCAAGAGTGGGACAGCTACAATGAGCAGTTCTTC	CASSQEWDSYNEQFF
few	TRBJ2-3	.	TRBV20-1	TGCAGTGCTGGGGGGGGCCTGAGGACGCAGTATTTT	CSAGGGLRTQYF
.	TRBJ2-1	TRBD1	TRBV6-2/TRBV6-3	TGTGCCAGCAGTTCATCGCGTATCAGGGGGCAGAACTACAATGAGCAGTTCTTC	CASSSSRIRGQNYNEQFF
.	TRBJ2-1	.	TRBV12-3/TRBV12-4	TGTGCCAGCAGTTTACCGAGGGGGGACGAGTTCTTC	CASSLPRGDEFF
.	TRBJ2-3	.	TRBV6-5	TGTGCCAGCAGTTACGGGCGTCGCGACACAGATACGCAGTATTTT	CASSYGRRDTDTQYF
.	TRBJ1-2	TRBD1	TRBV20-1	TGCAGTGCTAGCAGGCAGGGGGCGCCCGGCTACACCTTC	CSASRQGAPGYTF
.	TRBJ2-6	.	TRBV19	TGTGCCAGTAGTATAGCAGGGTCTGGGGCCAACGTCCTGACTTTC	CASSIAGSGANVLTF
.	TRBJ2-3	.	TRBV27	TGTGCCAGCAGTTATTCGGCACAGGGTACGCAGTATTTT	CASSYSAQGTQYF
.	TRBJ1-1	.	TRBV2	TGTGCCAGCACCCCAGGGGCGAGTGAAGCTTTCTTT	CASTPGASEAFF
.	TRBJ2-1	.	TRBV5-1	TGCGCCAGCAGCGCTGGGGACAAAGCGGATGAGCAGTTCTTC	CASSAGDKADEQFF
few	TRBJ1-6	TRBD1	TRBV27	TGTGCCAGTAAAAAGGGGACAGGGGCTTCACCCCTCCACTTT	CASKKGTGASPLHF
few	TRBJ1-4	.	TRBV7-6	TGTGCCAGCAGCAATGGGGGCAATGAAAAACTGTTTTTT	CASSNGGNEKLFF
many	TRBJ2-5	.	TRBV7-9	TGTGCCAGCACCCAAAAAGGGGCCCGAGAGACCCAGTACTTC	CASTQKGARETQYF
few	TRBJ2-1	.	TRBV6-4	TGTGCCAGCAGAGCCACCGGGACGGATGTCTACAATGAGCAGTTCTTC	CASRATGTDVYNEQFF
.	TRBJ1-5	.	TRBV6-2/TRBV6-3	TGTGCCAGCGGGGGGCTCTCAACGAATCAGCCCCAGCATTTT	CASGGLSTNQPQHF
.	TRBJ1-1	.	TRBV6-5	TGTGCCAGCAGCTGGACGCGAGCGATGAACACTGAAGCTTTCTTT	CASSWTRAMNTEAFF
few	TRBJ2-5	TRBD1	TRBV7-8	TGTGCCAGCAGCTTAGACTCCGGGACAGGCTACCAAGAGACCCAGTACTTC	CASSLDSGTGYQETQYF